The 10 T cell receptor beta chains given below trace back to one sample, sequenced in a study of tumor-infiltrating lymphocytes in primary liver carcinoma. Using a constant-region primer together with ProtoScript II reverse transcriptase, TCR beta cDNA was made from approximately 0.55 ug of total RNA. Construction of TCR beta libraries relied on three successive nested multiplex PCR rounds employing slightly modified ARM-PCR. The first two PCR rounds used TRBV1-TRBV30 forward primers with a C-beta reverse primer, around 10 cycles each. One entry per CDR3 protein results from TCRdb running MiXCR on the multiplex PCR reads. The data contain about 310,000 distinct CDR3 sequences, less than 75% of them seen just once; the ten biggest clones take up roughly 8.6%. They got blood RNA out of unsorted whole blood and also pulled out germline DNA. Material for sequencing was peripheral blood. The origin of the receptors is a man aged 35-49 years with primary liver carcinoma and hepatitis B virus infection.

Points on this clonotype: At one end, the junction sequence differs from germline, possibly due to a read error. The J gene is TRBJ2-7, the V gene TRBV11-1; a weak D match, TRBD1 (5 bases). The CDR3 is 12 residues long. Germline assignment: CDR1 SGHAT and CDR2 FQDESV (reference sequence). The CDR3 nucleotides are TGTGCCAGTAGCCATCAGGGTGGCGAGCTGTACTTC. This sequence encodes CASSHQGGELYF. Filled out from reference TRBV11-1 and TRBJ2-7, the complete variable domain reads EAEVAQSPRYKITEKSQAVAFWCDPISGHATLYWYRQILGQGPELLVQFQDESVVDDSQLPKDRFSAERLKGVDSTLKIQPAELGDSAMYLCASSHQGGELYFGPGTRLTVT.

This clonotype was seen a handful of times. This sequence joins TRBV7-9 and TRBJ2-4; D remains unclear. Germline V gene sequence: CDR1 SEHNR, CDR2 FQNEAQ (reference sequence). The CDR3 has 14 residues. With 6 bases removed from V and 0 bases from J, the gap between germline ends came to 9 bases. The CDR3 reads CASRHDQAKNIQYF. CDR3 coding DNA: TGTGCCAGCAGACACGACCAAGCCAAAAACATTCAGTACTTC.

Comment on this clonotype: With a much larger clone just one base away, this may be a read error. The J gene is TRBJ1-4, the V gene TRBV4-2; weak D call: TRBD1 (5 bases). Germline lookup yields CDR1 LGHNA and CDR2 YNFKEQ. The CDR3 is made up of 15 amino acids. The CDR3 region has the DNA TGTACCAGCAGCCAAGATGGGGGAAACGGAGAAAAACTGTTTTTT. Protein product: CTSSQDGGNGEKLFF.

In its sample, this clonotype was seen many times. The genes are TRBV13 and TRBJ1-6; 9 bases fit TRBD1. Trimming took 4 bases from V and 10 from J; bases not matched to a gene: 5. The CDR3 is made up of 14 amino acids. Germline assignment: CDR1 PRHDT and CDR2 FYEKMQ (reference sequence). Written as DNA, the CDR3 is TGTGCCAGCAGCTCGGGACAGGGTGTCTCACCCCTCCACTTT. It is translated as CASSSGQGVSPLHF.

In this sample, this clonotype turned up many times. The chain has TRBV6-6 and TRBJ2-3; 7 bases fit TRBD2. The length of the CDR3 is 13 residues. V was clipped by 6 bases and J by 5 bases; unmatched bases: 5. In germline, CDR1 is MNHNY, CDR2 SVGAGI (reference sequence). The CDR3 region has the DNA TGTGCCAGCAGCACGGGGGGTAGAGATACGCAGTATTTT. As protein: CASSTGGRDTQYF.

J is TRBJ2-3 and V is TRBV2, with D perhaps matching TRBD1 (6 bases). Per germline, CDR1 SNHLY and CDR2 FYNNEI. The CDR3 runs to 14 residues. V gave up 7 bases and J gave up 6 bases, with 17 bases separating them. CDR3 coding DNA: TGTGCCAGCAACCTGGACAGCTTTGCGGATACGCAGTATTTT. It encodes CASNLDSFADTQYF.

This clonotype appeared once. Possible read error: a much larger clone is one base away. CDR3 bases: TGTACCAGCAGCCAACCACTAGGGGGCAGGGCTGGAAACACCATATATTTT. Translation: CTSSQPLGGRAGNTIYF. The genes are TRBV4-2 and TRBJ1-3; TRBD1 agrees at 7 bases. The CDR3 has 17 amino acids. CDR1 and CDR2 (germline): LGHNA, YNFKEQ.

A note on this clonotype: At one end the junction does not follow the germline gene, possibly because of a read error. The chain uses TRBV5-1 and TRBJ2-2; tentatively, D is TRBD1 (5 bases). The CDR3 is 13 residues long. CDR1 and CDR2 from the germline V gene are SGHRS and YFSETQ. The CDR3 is CPSSLEGAGELFF. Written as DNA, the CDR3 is TGCCCCAGCAGCTTGGAAGGGGCCGGGGAGCTGTTTTTT.

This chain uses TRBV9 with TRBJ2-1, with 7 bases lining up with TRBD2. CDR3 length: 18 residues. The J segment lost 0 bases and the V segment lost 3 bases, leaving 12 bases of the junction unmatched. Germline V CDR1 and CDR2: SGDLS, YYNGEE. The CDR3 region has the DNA TGTGCCAGCAGCGGCGGGGGTAGCGGGCAGAGCTCCTACAATGAGCAGTTCTTC. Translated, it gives CASSGGGSGQSSYNEQFF.

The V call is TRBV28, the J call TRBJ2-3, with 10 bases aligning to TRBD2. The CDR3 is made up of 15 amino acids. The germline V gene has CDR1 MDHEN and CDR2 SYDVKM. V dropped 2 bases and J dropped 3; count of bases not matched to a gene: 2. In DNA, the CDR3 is TGTGCCAGCAGTTTACTAGCGGGAGAAACAGATACGCAGTATTTT. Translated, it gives CASSLLAGETDTQYF.